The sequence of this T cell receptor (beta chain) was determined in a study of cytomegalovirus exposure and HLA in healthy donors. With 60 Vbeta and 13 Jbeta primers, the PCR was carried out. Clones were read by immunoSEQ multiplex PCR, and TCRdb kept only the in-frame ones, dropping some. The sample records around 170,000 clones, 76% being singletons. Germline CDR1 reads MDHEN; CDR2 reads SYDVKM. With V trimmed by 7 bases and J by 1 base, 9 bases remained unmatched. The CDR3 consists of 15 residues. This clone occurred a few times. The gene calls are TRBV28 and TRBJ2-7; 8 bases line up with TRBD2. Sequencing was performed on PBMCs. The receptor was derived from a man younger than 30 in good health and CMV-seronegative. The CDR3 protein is CASTTAGVGSYEQYF. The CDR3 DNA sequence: TGTGCCAGCACTACAGCGGGAGTGGGTTCCTACGAGCAGTACTTC.